This TCR delta chain was captured in a study of gamma-delta T cells after stem cell transplantation (dated by TCRdb to the mid-2010s). Comment on this clone: Which antigen it targets is not known. A clone one base away is much larger, so this may be a read error. The same CDR3 is also encoded by other DNA sequences in this sample.

Receptor libraries were prepared by RT-PCR. Data came from an Illumina MiSeq. TCRdb reprocessed the public reads with the caller CATT; rows with the same DNA were merged afterwards. The sample profile shows 2,800 or so delta-chain clones; under 4.5% of them were found once. Around 28% of the sample rests with the top ten. The CDR3, from cysteine to phenylalanine, totals 20 residues. Only the CDR3 DNA stays, 60 bases, in frame from base 1. CDR1 and CDR2, per the germline V gene, are GEAIGNYY and EKD. V loses 3 bases at its end and J loses 0 bases; junction bases beyond the gene matches: 21. The source of this sequence is a human donor. It is not recorded whose cells these are; they may come from a transplant donor. Sequenced material: gamma-delta T cells. The rearranged chain carries TRDV2 and TRDJ1; the junction holds 7 bases that match TRDD3. The CDR3 has the sequence CACDPLIRRSGGLYTDKLIF. The nucleotides read TGTGCCTGTGACCCACTGATAAGGCGTTCTGGGGGCCTGTACACCGATAAACTCATCTTT.